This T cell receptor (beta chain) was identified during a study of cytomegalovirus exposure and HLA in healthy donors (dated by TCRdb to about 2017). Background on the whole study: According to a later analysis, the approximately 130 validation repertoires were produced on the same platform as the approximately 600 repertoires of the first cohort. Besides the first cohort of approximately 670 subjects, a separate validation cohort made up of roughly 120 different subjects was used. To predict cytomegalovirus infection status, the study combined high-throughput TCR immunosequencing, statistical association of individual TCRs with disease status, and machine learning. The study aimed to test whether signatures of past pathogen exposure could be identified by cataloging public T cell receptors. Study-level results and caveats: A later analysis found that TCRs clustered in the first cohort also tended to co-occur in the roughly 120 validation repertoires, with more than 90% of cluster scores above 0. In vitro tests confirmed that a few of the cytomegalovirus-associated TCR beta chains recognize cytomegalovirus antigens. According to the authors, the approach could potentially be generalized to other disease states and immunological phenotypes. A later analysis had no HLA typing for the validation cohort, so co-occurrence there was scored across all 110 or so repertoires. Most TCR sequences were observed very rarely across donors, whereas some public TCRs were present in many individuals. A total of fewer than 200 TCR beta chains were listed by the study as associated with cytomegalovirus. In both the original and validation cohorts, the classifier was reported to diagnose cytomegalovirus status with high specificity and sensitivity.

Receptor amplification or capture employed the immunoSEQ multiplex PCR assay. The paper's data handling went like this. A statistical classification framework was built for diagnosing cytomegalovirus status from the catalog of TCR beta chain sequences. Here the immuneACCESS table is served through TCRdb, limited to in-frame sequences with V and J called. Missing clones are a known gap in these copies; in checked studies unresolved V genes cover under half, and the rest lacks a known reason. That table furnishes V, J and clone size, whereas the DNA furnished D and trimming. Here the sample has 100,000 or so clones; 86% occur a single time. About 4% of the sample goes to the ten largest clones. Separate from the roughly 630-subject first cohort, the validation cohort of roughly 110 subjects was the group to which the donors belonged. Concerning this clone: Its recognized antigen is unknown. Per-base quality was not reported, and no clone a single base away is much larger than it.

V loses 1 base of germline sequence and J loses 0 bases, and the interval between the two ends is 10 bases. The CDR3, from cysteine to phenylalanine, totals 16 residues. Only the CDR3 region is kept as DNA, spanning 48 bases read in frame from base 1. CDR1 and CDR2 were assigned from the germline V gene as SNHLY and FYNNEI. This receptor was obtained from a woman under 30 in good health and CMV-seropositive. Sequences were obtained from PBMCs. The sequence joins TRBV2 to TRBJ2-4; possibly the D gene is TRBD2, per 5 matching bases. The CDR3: CASSEGRGVAKNIQYF. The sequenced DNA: TGTGCCAGCAGTGAAGGTCGGGGAGTAGCCAAAAACATTCAGTACTTC.